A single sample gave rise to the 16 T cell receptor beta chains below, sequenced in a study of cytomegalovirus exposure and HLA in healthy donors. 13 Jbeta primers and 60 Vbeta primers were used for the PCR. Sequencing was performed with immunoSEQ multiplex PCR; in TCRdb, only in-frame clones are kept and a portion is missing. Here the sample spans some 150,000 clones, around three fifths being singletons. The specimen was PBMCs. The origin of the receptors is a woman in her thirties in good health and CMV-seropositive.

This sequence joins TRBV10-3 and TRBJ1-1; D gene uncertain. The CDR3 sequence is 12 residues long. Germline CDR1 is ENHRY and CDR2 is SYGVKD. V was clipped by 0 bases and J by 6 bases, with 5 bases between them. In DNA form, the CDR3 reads TGTGCCATCAGTGAGTCTGGCCCTGAAGCTTTCTTT. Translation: CAISESGPEAFF.

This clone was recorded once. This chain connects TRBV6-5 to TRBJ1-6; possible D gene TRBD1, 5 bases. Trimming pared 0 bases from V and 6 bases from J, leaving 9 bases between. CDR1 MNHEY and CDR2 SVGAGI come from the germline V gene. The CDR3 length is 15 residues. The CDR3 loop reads CASSYSLGRNSPLHF. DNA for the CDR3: TGTGCCAGCAGTTACTCTTTGGGGCGTAATTCACCCCTCCACTTT.

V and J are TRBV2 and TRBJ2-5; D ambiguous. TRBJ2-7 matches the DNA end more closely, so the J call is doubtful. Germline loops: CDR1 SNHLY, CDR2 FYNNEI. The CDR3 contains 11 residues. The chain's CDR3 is CASSASYEQYF. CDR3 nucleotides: TGTGCCAGCAGTGCATCTTACGAGCAGTACTTC.

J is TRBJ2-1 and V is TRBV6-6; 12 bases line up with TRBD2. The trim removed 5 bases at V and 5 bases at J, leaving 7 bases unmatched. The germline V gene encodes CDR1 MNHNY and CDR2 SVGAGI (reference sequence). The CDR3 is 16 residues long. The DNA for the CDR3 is TGTGCCAGCAGTGGGGGACTAGCGGGTGGAAACAATGAGCAGTTCTTC. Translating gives CASSGGLAGGNNEQFF.

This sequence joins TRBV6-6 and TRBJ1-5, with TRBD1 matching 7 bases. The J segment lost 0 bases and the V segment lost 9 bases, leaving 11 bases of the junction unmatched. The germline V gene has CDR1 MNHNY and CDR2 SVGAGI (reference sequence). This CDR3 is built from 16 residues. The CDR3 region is CASSRDRENSNQPQHF. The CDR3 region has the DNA TGTGCCAGTAGCCGGGACAGAGAAAATAGCAATCAGCCCCAGCATTTT.

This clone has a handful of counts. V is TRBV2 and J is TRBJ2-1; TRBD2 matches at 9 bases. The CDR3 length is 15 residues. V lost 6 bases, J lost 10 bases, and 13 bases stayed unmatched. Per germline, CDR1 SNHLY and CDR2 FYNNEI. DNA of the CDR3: TGTGCCAGCAGGGTCCTAGCGGGGCCGGTAGGGGAGCAGTTCTTC. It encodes CASRVLAGPVGEQFF.

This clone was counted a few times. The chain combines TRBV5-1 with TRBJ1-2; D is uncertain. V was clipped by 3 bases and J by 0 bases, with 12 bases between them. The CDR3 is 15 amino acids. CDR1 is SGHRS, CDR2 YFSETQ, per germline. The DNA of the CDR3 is TGCGCCAGCAGCTCGACCGGTACAGCTAACTATGGCTACACCTTC. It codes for CASSSTGTANYGYTF.

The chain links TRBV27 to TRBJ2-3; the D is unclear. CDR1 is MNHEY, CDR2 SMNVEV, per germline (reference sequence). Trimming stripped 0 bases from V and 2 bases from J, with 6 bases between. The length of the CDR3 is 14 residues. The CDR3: CASSLSYTTDTQYF. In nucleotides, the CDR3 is TGTGCCAGCAGTTTATCCTATACCACAGATACGCAGTATTTT.

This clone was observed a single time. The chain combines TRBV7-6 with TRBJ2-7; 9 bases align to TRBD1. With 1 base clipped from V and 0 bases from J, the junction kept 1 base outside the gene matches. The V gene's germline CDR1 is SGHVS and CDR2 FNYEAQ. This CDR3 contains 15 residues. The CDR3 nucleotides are TGTGCCAGCAGCTTAGGGGACAGGGCCTCCTACGAGCAGTACTTC. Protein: CASSLGDRASYEQYF.

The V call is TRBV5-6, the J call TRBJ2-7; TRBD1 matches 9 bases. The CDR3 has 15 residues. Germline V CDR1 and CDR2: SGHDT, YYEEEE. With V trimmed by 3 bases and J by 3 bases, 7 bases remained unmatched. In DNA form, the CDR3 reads TGTGCCAGCAGCTCTGCCGGGACAGGGATCTACGAGCAGTACTTC. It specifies CASSSAGTGIYEQYF.

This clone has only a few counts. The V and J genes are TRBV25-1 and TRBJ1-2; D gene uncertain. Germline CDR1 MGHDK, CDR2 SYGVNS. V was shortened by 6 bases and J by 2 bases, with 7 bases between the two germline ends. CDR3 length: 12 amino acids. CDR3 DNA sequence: TGTGCCAGCAGGGGCCAAAACTATGGCTACACCTTC. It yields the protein CASRGQNYGYTF.

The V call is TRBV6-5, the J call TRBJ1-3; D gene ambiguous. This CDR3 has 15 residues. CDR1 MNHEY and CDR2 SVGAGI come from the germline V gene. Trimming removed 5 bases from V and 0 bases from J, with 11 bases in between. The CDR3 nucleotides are TGTGCCAGCAGTCCAATGAGGAGCTCTGGAAACACCATATATTTT. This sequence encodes CASSPMRSSGNTIYF.

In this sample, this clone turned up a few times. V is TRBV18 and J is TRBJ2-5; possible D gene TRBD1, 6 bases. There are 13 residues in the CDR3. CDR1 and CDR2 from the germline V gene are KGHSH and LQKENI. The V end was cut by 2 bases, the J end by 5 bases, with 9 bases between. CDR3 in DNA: TGTGCCAGCTCACCATTAACAGGGGAGACCCAGTACTTC. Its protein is CASSPLTGETQYF.

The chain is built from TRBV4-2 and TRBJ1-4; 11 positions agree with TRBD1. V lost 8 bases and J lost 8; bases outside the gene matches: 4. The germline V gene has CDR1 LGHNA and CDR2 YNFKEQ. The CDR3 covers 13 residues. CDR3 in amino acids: CASGQGAGEKLFF. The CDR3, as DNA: TGTGCCAGCGGACAGGGGGCAGGGGAAAAACTGTTTTTT.

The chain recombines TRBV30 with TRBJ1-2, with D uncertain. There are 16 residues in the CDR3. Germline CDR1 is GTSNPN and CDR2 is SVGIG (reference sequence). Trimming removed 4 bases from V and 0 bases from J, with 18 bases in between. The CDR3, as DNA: TGTGCCTGGATCCCAATGTCGGGGAGGGCTAACTATGGCTACACCTTC. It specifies CAWIPMSGRANYGYTF.

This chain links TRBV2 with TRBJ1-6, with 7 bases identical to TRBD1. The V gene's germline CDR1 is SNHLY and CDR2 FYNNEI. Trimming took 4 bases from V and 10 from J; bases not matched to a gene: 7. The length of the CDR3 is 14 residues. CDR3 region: CASSVALRGSPLHF. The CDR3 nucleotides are TGTGCCAGCAGTGTGGCACTCAGGGGGTCACCCCTCCACTTT.